This TCR beta chain was recovered during a study of STAT5B mutations in CD4+ large granular lymphocyte leukemia. TCRdb's copy holds only in-frame clones and misses some; the assay was immunoSEQ multiplex PCR. The sample lists 25,000 to 35,000 clones, about 81% occurring once. The CDR3 loop spans 12 amino acids. The TCR originated in a human donor in good health. The chain combines TRBV7-5 with TRBJ2-7; TRBD2, the D gene given by the table, was not confirmed from the DNA. TRBV7-5 is a pseudogene segment. The sample comprised CD4+ T cells from blood buffy coats. The CDR3, as DNA: TGTGTCAGGGCCAGCAGCGGCTACGAGCAGTACTTC. It yields the protein CVRASSGYEQYF.